The 9 T cell receptor beta chains below were found in one sample sequenced in a study of long-term antiretroviral therapy in people with HIV. Version v3.0 of the immunoSEQ assay ran at survey level. Sequencing used immunoSEQ multiplex PCR; TCRdb keeps in-frame clones, though not all of them. This sample has thousands of clones; about 74% occur once, and the top ten carry around 6.8%. The material sequenced was unsorted PBMCs, taken 0.1 years before starting antiretroviral therapy. Source of these receptors: a man younger than 30 with HIV.

The chain is built from TRBV18 and TRBJ2-7; D is unclear. CDR3 size: 14 residues. The germline V and J ends were trimmed by 6 bases and 0 bases, with 12 bases remaining between them. CDR1 KGHSH and CDR2 LQKENI come from the germline V gene. The CDR3 sequence: CASSPFEVSYEQYF. The CDR3 bases are TGTGCCAGCTCCCCGTTTGAGGTCTCCTACGAGCAGTACTTC.

This clone was seen just once. The chain uses TRBV10-1 and TRBJ2-1, with 8 bases lining up with TRBD2. The CDR3 consists of 15 residues. Germline CDR1 and CDR2: WNHNN and SYGVQD (reference sequence). The V and J ends lost 6 bases and 7 bases, in that order; junction bases with no gene match: 11. CDR3 in amino acids: CASSQSGGSWNEQFF. In DNA form, the CDR3 reads TGCGCCAGCAGCCAAAGCGGGGGTTCTTGGAATGAGCAGTTCTTC.

This clone has more than one count but fewer than ten. The genes are TRBV28 and TRBJ1-1; possibly TRBD1 for D (5 bases). The CDR3 length is 15 residues. CDR1 is MDHEN and CDR2 is SYDVKM in the germline V gene. V shed 2 bases and J shed 7 bases, with 17 bases lying between them. CDR3 bases: TGTGCCAGCAGTTTAGTGGGTCGGGGCGTCGATGAAGCTTTCTTT. Amino acids: CASSLVGRGVDEAFF.

The chain couples TRBV10-1 to TRBJ2-1; D perhaps matches TRBD1 (6 bases). The V gene's germline CDR1 is WNHNN and CDR2 SYGVQD (reference sequence). There are 15 residues in the CDR3. V shed 0 bases and J shed 10 bases, with 16 bases lying between them. CDR3 coding DNA: TGCGCCAGCAGTGAGTCAGGGACATCGCAGGGGGAGCAGTTCTTC. Protein: CASSESGTSQGEQFF.

The rearrangement links TRBV7-9 to TRBJ1-1; a possible D gene is TRBD1 (5 bases). Germline CDR1 SEHNR, CDR2 FQNEAQ (reference sequence). Trimming took 6 bases from V and 3 from J, leaving 14 bases between them. The CDR3 runs 14 residues. CDR3 nucleotides: TGTGCCAGCAGTCGCGGGGGGGTCGACACTGAAGCTTTCTTT. Its translation is CASSRGGVDTEAFF.

There are a few counts of this clone. The chain employs TRBV2 and TRBJ1-2; 7 positions match TRBD1. The CDR3 is 13 residues long. The V segment lost 5 bases and the J segment 8 bases; nucleotides outside the gene matches: 8. Germline values: CDR1 SNHLY, CDR2 FYNNEI. CDR3 residues: CASSTRDSQGYTF. The CDR3 DNA reads TGTGCCAGCAGTACCCGGGACAGTCAAGGCTACACCTTC.

The chain has TRBV5-5 and TRBJ1-5; weak D call: TRBD1 (6 bases). CDR1 and CDR2 (germline): SGHKS, YYEKEE (reference sequence). The CDR3 sequence is 14 residues long. V gave up 0 bases and J gave up 5 bases, with 9 bases separating them. The CDR3: CASSLEAGDQPQHF. DNA for the CDR3: TGTGCCAGCAGCTTGGAGGCAGGGGATCAGCCCCAGCATTTT.

The V gene is TRBV21-1, the J gene TRBJ2-7; the table's TRBD1 call for D was not verified on the DNA. TRBV21-1 is marked as a pseudogene. This CDR3 region has 14 residues. Here the CDR3 reads CASSQQKTGVRKYV. The CDR3 DNA follows: TGTGCCAGCAGCCAACAAAAGACAGGGGTCCGAAAGTACGTC.

Only a few counts were recorded for this clone. The chain joins TRBV4-1 to TRBJ2-7; 7 nucleotides agree with TRBD1. The V gene's germline CDR1 is MGHRA and CDR2 YSYEKL. CDR3 length equals 14 residues. Trimming removed 0 bases from V and 3 bases from J; junction bases left unmatched: 2. CDR3 residues: CASSQEQGIYEQYF. The CDR3 coding sequence is TGCGCCAGCAGCCAAGAACAGGGGATCTACGAGCAGTACTTC.